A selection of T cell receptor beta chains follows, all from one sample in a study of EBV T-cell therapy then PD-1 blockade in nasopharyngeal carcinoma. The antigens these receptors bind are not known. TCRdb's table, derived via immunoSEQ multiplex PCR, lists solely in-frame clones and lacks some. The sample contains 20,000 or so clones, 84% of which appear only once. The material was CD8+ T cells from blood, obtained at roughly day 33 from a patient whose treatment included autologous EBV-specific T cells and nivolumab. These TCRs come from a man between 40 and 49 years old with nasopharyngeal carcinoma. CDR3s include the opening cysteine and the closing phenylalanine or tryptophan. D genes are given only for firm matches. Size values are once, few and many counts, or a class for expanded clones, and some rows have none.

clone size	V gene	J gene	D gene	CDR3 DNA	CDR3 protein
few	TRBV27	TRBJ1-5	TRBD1	TGTGCCAGCAGTTCTTGGACAGGGAGGTCGACCCAGCATTTT	CASSSWTGRSTQHF
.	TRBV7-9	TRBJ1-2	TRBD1	TGTGCCAGCAGCCCGACAGGGAGGTCCTCTAACTATGGCTACACCTTC	CASSPTGRSSNYGYTF
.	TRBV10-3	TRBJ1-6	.	TGTGCCATCAGTGAGTCGGACCAATGGGCTCGGGATTATTCACCCCTCCACTTT	CAISESDQWARDYSPLHF
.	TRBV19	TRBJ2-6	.	TGTGCCAGTAGTACCCCGGCTTATGGGGCCAACGTCCTGACTTTC	CASSTPAYGANVLTF
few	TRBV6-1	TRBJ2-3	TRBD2	TGTGCCAGCAGTGAAGGAATAGCGGGGGGGAGCACAGATACGCAGTATTTT	CASSEGIAGGSTDTQYF
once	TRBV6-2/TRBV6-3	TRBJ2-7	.	TGTGCCAGCAGTTACGAGTTGACCTACGAGCAGTACTTC	CASSYELTYEQYF
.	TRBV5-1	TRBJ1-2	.	TGCGCCAGCAGGTTCCGCTACACCTTC	CASRFRYTF
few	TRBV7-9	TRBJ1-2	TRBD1	TGTGCCACCGAGGGACAGTCCTATGGCTACACCTTC	CATEGQSYGYTF
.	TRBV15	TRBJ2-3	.	TGTGCCACCAGCAGAGATGTAAAGGGATCAGATACGCAGTATTTT	CATSRDVKGSDTQYF
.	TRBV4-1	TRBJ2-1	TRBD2	TGCGCCAGCTACGACACCTTGGGGGGGAATGAGCAGTTCTTC	CASYDTLGGNEQFF
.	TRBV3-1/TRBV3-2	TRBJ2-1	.	TGTGCCAGCAGCCAAGATGCAATTCTAACCCACTACAATGAGCAGTTCTTC	CASSQDAILTHYNEQFF
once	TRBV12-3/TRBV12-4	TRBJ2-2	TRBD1	TGTGCCAGCAGCCTCAGACAGGGCGGGGAGCTGTTTTTT	CASSLRQGGELFF
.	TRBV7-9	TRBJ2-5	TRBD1	TGTGCCAGCAGCGTCAACAGGGGATTGGAGACCCAGTACTTC	CASSVNRGLETQYF
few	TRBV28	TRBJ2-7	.	TGTGCCAGCAGGCCGACACTGAGCTCCTACGAGCAGTACTTC	CASRPTLSSYEQYF
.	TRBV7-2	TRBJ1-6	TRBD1	TGTGCCAGCAGCCCGATTTCAGGGGGCAGTTCACCCCTCCACTTT	CASSPISGGSSPLHF
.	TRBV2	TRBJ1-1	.	TGTGCCAGCATTGACACTGAAGCTTTCTTT	CASIDTEAFF
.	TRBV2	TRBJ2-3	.	TGTGCCAGCAGTGAAGCTCTTGCAGCCTTCACAGATACGCAGTATTTT	CASSEALAAFTDTQYF
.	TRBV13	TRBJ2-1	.	TGTGCCAGCAGCCCAGGGGGGCCCCGGTACAATGAGCAGTTCTTC	CASSPGGPRYNEQFF
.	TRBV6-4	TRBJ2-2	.	TGTGCCAGCAGTGACTCAACCAACACCGGGGAGCTGTTTTTT	CASSDSTNTGELFF
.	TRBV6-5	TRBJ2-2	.	TGTGCCAGCAGTTATGGGTTCTTCGCCGGGGAGCTGTTTTTT	CASSYGFFAGELFF
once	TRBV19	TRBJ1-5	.	TGTGCCAGTAGGAGGGGGAGGGTAAAGGAGTATAGCAATCAGCCCCAGCATTTT	CASRRGRVKEYSNQPQHF
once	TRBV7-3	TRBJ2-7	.	TGTGCCAGCAGCTTATCCCTCACCGGGGAGCAGTACTTC	CASSLSLTGEQYF
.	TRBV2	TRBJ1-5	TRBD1	TGTGCCAGCAGCCCCAGGACAGGGGAACAGCCCCAGCATTTT	CASSPRTGEQPQHF
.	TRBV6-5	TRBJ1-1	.	TGTGCCAGCAGTTACGATGAGGGGAACACTGAAGCTTTCTTT	CASSYDEGNTEAFF
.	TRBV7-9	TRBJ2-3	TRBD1	TGTGCCAGCAGCGCACCGGGACAGAGCACAGATACGCAGTATTTT	CASSAPGQSTDTQYF
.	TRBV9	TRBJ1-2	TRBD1	TGTGCCAGCAGCGGGGTGGGGACAGGGGTCTATGGCTACACCTTC	CASSGVGTGVYGYTF
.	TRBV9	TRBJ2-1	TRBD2	TGTGCCAGCAGCGTACGGCTAGCGGGGGGGAGCTCCTACAATGAGCAGTTCTTC	CASSVRLAGGSSYNEQFF
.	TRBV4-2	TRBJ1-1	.	TGTGCCAGCAGCCAAGATGTCCAGGGACTTTCGAACACTGAAGCTTTCTTT	CASSQDVQGLSNTEAFF
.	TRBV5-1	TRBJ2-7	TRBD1	TGCGCCAGCAGCGGGACAGGTCTAACCTTC	CASSGTGLTF
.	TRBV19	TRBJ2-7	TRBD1	TGTGCCAGTAGTATTGCAGGACAGGGGAATTACGAGCAGTACTTC	CASSIAGQGNYEQYF
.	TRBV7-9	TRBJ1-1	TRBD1	TGTGCCAGCAGCTTAGCCCAGGGGGAGAATGAAGCTTTCTTT	CASSLAQGENEAFF
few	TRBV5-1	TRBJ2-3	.	TGCGCCAGCAGCACCGGACAAAGCACAGATACGCAGTATTTT	CASSTGQSTDTQYF
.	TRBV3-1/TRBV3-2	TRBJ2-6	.	TGTGCCAGCAGCCAGGGAGGGGGGGAGACCAACGTCCTGACTTTC	CASSQGGGETNVLTF
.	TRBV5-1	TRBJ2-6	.	TGCGCCAGCAGCTTGGTGATTTGGAGGCGCTCTGGGGCCAACGTCCTGACTTTC	CASSLVIWRRSGANVLTF
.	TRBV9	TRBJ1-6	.	TGTGCCAGCAGCGTAGGTCCTGCGCTCGACTCCTATAATTCACCCCTCCACTTT	CASSVGPALDSYNSPLHF
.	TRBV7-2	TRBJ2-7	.	TGTGCCAGCAGCTTAGCGCTGAGGGGCGAGCAGTACTTC	CASSLALRGEQYF
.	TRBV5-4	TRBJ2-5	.	TGTGCCACACATCCCGGGGGGCAGGAGACCCAGTACTTC	CATHPGGQETQYF
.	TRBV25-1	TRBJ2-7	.	TGTGCCAGCAGTGAATTCGCGGACAGCAGCTCCTACGAGCAGTACTTC	CASSEFADSSSYEQYF
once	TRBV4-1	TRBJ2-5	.	TGCGCCAGCAGCCAAGTGTGGACACTACTTCGGACCCAGTACTTC	CASSQVWTLLRTQYF
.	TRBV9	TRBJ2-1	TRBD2	TGTGCCAGCAGCGCCCCGCTTACTAGCGGGGGGGCGATGTACAATGAGCAGTTCTTC	CASSAPLTSGGAMYNEQFF